This TCR beta chain originates from a study of regulatory T cells in long-lasting Graves disease. Overall study results and limits: The study found persistent patients shared more public clonotypes (2,741) than new patients (about 880).

There are many counts of this clonotype. What it binds is not known. The TCR beta library used iRepertoire HTBI primers with Arm-PCR amplification of CDR3. As handled by the study authors: Samples jointly harbored 62 TRBV and about 13 TRBJ segments. In TCRdb, the multiplex PCR reads were re-called with MiXCR into one record per CDR3 protein. The V and J calls, along with clone size, are taken from TCRdb and not from the paper's own processing. Altogether around 450,000 distinct CDR3 sequences are present, roughly a fifth being singletons, with the ten largest covering roughly 6.9%. CDR3 length: 13 amino acids. Trimming removed 6 bases from V and 3 bases from J, with 11 bases in between. The V gene's germline CDR1 is LNHDA and CDR2 SQIVND (reference sequence). The time point was: persistent/refractory GD, antithyroid drugs over 5 years with positive TRAb. The TCR library was made from RNA that had been extracted from PBMCs in TRIzol. By American Thyroid Association guidelines, Graves' disease was diagnosed in the cohort.

Material: peripheral blood mononuclear cells (PBMCs), obtained when the disease was refractory, from a patient treated with antithyroid drugs. The V and J genes are TRBV19 and TRBJ2-5; maybe TRBD1 (6 bases). The source of this sequence is a female donor with Graves disease. CDR3 DNA sequence: TGTGCCAGTAGCCAGGACAGTGAAGAGACCCAGTACTTC. Protein sequence: CASSQDSEETQYF.